The source of this T cell receptor beta chain is a study of CD8 T cells in Susac syndrome. The authors carried out high-throughput sequencing of TCR beta. They applied it to CD8+ and CD4+ T cells obtained from blood. V dropped 5 bases and J dropped 10 bases, with 14 bases sitting between them. The CDR3 loop spans 13 amino acids. Germline V gene sequence: CDR1 MNHNY, CDR2 SVGAGI (reference sequence). The authors reverse transcribed roughly 0.5 to 1 ug RNA with random hexamers. MiXCR, applied by TCRdb to the immunoSEQ multiplex PCR reads, yields one record per CDR3 protein. The table lists 150,000 or so distinct CDR3 sequences, around 95% of them singletons.

The sample comprised CD8+ T cells from PBMCs. The TCR comes from a human donor with multiple sclerosis. The genes are TRBV6-6 and TRBJ1-4, with D unclear. CDR3 protein: CASSLATGGKLFF. CDR3 nucleotide sequence: TGTGCCAGCAGTCTGGCAACGGGAGGAAAACTGTTTTTT.